The 16 T cell receptor beta chains listed next were all sequenced from one sample in a study of early T cells in non-severe SARS-CoV-2 infection. TCRdb called the 5' RACE reads again in MiXCR, with one record for every CDR3 protein. This repertoire shows tens of thousands of distinct CDR3 sequences, roughly 4.7% found once; its top ten account for more than 7%. Specimen: whole blood. The origin of the receptors is an adult who was a healthcare worker with PCR-confirmed SARS-CoV-2 infection or an uninfected control (not recorded which).

CDR3: CASSLGTNVETQYF. CDR3 bases: TGTGCCAGCAGCTTGGGGACTAATGTCGAGACCCAGTACTTC. This chain uses TRBV7-2 with TRBJ2-5; 7 bases align to TRBD2. The CDR3 is made up of 14 amino acids. V lost 3 bases, J lost 5 bases, and 6 bases stayed unmatched. CDR1 is SGHTA and CDR2 is FQGNSA in the germline V gene.

The chain uses TRBV5-1 and TRBJ2-5, with TRBD2 identical over 10 bases. Germline values: CDR1 SGHRS, CDR2 YFSETQ. The length of the CDR3 is 15 residues. V was clipped by 4 bases and J by 5 bases; unmatched bases: 8. This CDR3 reads CASSPKLAGGETQYF. For the CDR3, the DNA is TGCGCCAGCAGCCCCAAGTTAGCGGGGGGTGAGACCCAGTACTTC.

This clonotype has ten or more counts. The chain carries TRBV7-9 and TRBJ2-5; TRBD2 is a possible D gene (6 bases). The CDR3 has 12 residues. Germline CDR1 SEHNR, CDR2 FQNEAQ (reference sequence). Trimming took off 5 bases at V and 4 bases at J, with 8 bases between the two ends. The CDR3, as DNA: TGTGCCAGCAGCCGCGGGGTAGAGACCCAGTACTTC. This encodes CASSRGVETQYF.

This clonotype has just a few counts. The chain recombines TRBV7-3 with TRBJ2-6, with D possibly matching TRBD2 (5 bases). Germline V lookup: CDR1 SGHTA, CDR2 FQGTGA. Trimming took off 1 base at V and 2 bases at J, with 21 bases between the two ends. This CDR3 is 20 amino acids long. In DNA, the CDR3 is TGTGCCAGCAGCTTAAGTTTTGATGGGCGAGGGATCGCTGGGGCCAACGTCCTGACTTTC. Protein product: CASSLSFDGRGIAGANVLTF.

This clonotype was recorded many times. The chain links TRBV7-6 to TRBJ2-3; the match to TRBD2 covers 8 bases. The V and J ends lost 4 bases and 7 bases, in that order; junction bases with no gene match: 16. The CDR3 is 17 amino acids. In germline, CDR1 is SGHVS, CDR2 FNYEAQ. CDR3 residues: CASSSSVAGRSSHTQYF. CDR3 nucleotides: TGTGCCAGCAGCTCTAGTGTAGCGGGGCGTTCATCGCATACGCAGTATTTT.

This clonotype was seen ten or more times. The chain links TRBV7-9 to TRBJ1-1; TRBD1 matches at 12 bases. CDR1 and CDR2 from the germline V gene are SEHNR and FQNEAQ (reference sequence). The trim removed 5 bases at V and 6 bases at J, leaving 10 bases unmatched. The CDR3 loop spans 16 amino acids. CDR3 amino acids: CASSIRGQGASPEAFF. In DNA, the CDR3 is TGTGCCAGCAGCATAAGGGGACAGGGGGCCTCCCCTGAAGCTTTCTTT.

This clonotype was observed a handful of times. The rearrangement links TRBV29-1 to TRBJ2-5, with 7 bases matching TRBD1. The CDR3 covers 14 residues. After removal of 5 bases from V and 6 bases from J, the junction contained 12 bases not matched to a gene. The germline V gene has CDR1 SQVTM and CDR2 ANQGSEA. The CDR3 spells CSVYGTAKRQTQYF. CDR3 coding DNA: TGCAGCGTTTATGGGACAGCTAAACGTCAGACCCAGTACTTC.

This clonotype appeared many times. This chain joins TRBV5-5 and TRBJ2-1; 9 nucleotides line up with TRBD2. The trim removed 5 bases at V and 4 bases at J, leaving 10 bases unmatched. Germline CDR1 reads SGHKS; CDR2 reads YYEKEE (reference sequence). The CDR3 totals 16 residues. The CDR3 is CASRRGLAPEYNEQFF. CDR3 nucleotides: TGTGCCAGCAGACGGGGACTAGCCCCTGAGTACAATGAGCAGTTCTTC. Drawing the rest from reference TRBV5-5 and TRBJ2-1, the complete variable domain is DAGVTQSPTHLIKTRGQQVTLRCSPISGHKSVSWYQQVLGQGPQFIFQYYEKEERGRGNFPDRFSARQFPNYSSELNVNALLLGDSALYLCASRRGLAPEYNEQFFGPGTRLTVL.

The V gene is TRBV10-2, the J gene TRBJ1-1, with 7 positions matching TRBD1. CDR1 and CDR2 (germline): WSHSY, SAAADI. The CDR3 covers 14 residues. The ends lost 5 bases at V and 2 bases at J; junction bases unmatched: 5. This CDR3 reads CASSWDRANTEAFF. The CDR3 nucleotides are TGCGCCAGCAGTTGGGACAGAGCTAACACTGAAGCTTTCTTT.

At least ten counts were recorded for this clonotype. The chain carries TRBV5-1 and TRBJ2-7; possibly TRBD1 for D (7 bases). V dropped 5 bases and J dropped 4 bases, with 13 bases sitting between them. Per germline, CDR1 SGHRS and CDR2 YFSETQ. The CDR3 covers 13 residues. The CDR3 spells CASSSGGQYEQYF. The CDR3 DNA follows: TGCGCCAGCAGTTCAGGGGGGCAATACGAGCAGTACTTC.

The table lists this clonotype with many counts. The chain recombines TRBV6-2 or TRBV6-3 with TRBJ2-1, with TRBD2 matching 8 bases. The CDR3 has 14 residues. V shed 6 bases, J shed 5 bases, and the junction held 6 bases outside the gene matches. CDR1 is MNHEY and CDR2 is SVGEGT in the germline V gene. The CDR3 bases are TGTGCCAGCAGCACTAGCGGACCCAACAATGAGCAGTTCTTC. As protein: CASSTSGPNNEQFF.

In this sample, this clonotype turned up many times. This CDR3 is CASSLQGYGYTF. For the CDR3, the DNA is TGTGCCAGCAGTTTACAGGGGTATGGCTACACCTTC. This sequence joins TRBV12-3 or TRBV12-4 and TRBJ1-2; maybe TRBD1 (6 bases). V lost 2 bases and J lost 5, with 6 bases in between. This CDR3 region has 12 residues.

The sample holds many counts of this clonotype. The chain has TRBV19 and TRBJ2-1; TRBD1 matches 9 bases. Trimming removed 5 bases from V and 2 bases from J; junction bases left unmatched: 7. Germline assignment: CDR1 LNHDA and CDR2 SQIVND (reference sequence). The CDR3 is made up of 16 amino acids. This CDR3 reads CASSWATGGPYNEQFF. In nucleotides, the CDR3 is TGTGCCAGTAGTTGGGCGACAGGGGGTCCCTACAATGAGCAGTTCTTC.

Ten or more counts support this clonotype. The V call is TRBV10-3, the J call TRBJ2-3, with unresolved D. Germline V gene sequence: CDR1 ENHRY, CDR2 SYGVKD. V gave up 4 bases and J gave up 0 bases, with 5 bases separating them. The CDR3 totals 13 residues. Written as DNA, the CDR3 is TGTGCCATCAGTGGCGCTAGCACAGATACGCAGTATTTT. Translating gives CAISGASTDTQYF.

The sample holds many counts of this clonotype. V is TRBV6-2 or TRBV6-3 and J is TRBJ2-1, with no clear D. CDR3 length equals 15 residues. Between the trimmed V and J ends, which lost 0 bases and 2 bases, there was a span of 8 bases. CDR1 and CDR2 from the germline V gene are MNHEY and SVGEGT. This CDR3 is CASSYSIPTYNEQFF. The CDR3 DNA sequence: TGTGCCAGCAGTTACTCTATACCTACCTACAATGAGCAGTTCTTC.

By share, this clonotype counts as medium-sized (0.01 to 0.1%). The CDR3, as DNA: TGCAGTGCTAGAGCCCCGGGACTAGCGGGGGGGACAGATACGCAGTATTTT. This codes for CSARAPGLAGGTDTQYF. The chain couples TRBV20-1 to TRBJ2-3, with TRBD2 matching 16 bases. CDR3 length equals 17 residues. The germline V gene has CDR1 DFQATT and CDR2 SNEGSKA (reference sequence). J lost 3 bases, V lost 1 base, and 4 bases had no gene match.